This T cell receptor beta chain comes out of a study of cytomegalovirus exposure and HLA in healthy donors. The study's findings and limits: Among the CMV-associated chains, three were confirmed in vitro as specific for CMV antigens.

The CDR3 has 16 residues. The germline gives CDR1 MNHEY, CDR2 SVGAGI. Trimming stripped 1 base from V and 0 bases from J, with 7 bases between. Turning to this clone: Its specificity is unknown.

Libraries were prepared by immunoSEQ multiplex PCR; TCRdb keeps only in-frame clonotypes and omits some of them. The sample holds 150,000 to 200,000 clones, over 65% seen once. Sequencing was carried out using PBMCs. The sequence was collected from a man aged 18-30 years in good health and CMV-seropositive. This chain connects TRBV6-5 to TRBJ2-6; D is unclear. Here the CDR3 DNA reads TGTGCCAGCAGTTACTTTCGAGGCTCTGGGGCCAACGTCCTGACTTTC. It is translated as CASSYFRGSGANVLTF.